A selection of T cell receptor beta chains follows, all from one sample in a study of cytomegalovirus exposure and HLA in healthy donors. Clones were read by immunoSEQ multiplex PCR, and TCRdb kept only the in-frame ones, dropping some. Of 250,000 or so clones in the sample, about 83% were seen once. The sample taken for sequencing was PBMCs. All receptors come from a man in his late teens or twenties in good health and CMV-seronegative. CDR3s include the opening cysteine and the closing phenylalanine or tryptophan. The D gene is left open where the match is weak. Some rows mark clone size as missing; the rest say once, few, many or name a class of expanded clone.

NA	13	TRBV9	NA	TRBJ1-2	TGTGCCAGCGTCGACCCGGGACACGGATACTACACCTTC	CASVDPGHGYYTF
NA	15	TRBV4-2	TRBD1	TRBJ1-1	TGTGCCAGCAGCCAGGCCGGACAGGGGAACACTGAAGCTTTCTTT	CASSQAGQGNTEAFF
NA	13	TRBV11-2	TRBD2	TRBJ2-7	TGTGCCAGCAGACCGGGACTAGCGGTCGAGCAGTACTTC	CASRPGLAVEQYF
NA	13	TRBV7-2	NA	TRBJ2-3	TGTGCCAGCAGCTACACCCGATCAGATACGCAGTATTTT	CASSYTRSDTQYF
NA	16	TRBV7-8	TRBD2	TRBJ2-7	TGTGCCAGCAGCTTAGGGACTAGCGGGGGGGCCTACGAGCAGTACTTC	CASSLGTSGGAYEQYF
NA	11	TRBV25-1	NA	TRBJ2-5	TGTGCCAGCAGCCCAGGAGAGACCCAGTACTTC	CASSPGETQYF
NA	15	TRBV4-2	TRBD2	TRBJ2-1	TGTGCCAGCAGCCGGGAGCGGGAGCCATACAATGAGCAGTTCTTC	CASSREREPYNEQFF
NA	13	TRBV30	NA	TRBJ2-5	TGTGCCTGGAGCGTTGGGCTCCAAGAGACCCAGTACTTC	CAWSVGLQETQYF
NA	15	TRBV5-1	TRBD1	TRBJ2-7	TGCGCCAGCAGCGTGTCCGGGACAGGGGCCTACGAGCAGTACTTC	CASSVSGTGAYEQYF
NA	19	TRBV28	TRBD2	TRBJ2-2	TGTGCCAGCAGCCTCCTAGGGGGTAGCGGGACGGTTAACACCGGGGAGCTGTTTTTT	CASSLLGGSGTVNTGELFF
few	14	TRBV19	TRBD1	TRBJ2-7	TGTGCCAGTAAGGACTTCCAGGGGGCCTACGAGCAGTACTTC	CASKDFQGAYEQYF
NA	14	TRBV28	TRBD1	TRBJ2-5	TGTGCCAGCAGTTCACCAGGGGGCCGGGAGACCCAGTACTTC	CASSSPGGRETQYF
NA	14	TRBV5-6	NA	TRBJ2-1	TGTGCCAGCAGCCGACTAGAAACCCCAAGTGAGCAGTTCTTC	CASSRLETPSEQFF
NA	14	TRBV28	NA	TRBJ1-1	TGTGCCAGCAGTCAGGCTTTTCCGAACACTGAAGCTTTCTTT	CASSQAFPNTEAFF
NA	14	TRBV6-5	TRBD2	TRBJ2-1	TGTGCCAGCAGAGTGACTAGCGGGGGGGGTGAGCAGTTCTTC	CASRVTSGGGEQFF
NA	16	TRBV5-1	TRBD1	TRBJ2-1	TGCGCCAGCAGCACCACAGGGGGCAGCATGGGCAATGAGCAGTTCTTC	CASSTTGGSMGNEQFF
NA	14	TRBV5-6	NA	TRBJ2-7	TGTGCCAGCAGCGTGTTGCAGGCCTCCTACGAGCAGTACTTC	CASSVLQASYEQYF
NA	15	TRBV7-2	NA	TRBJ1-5	TGTGCCAGCAGCTTAGCGAGAACGTTCAATCAGCCCCAGCATTTT	CASSLARTFNQPQHF
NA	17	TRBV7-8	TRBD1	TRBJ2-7	TGTGCCAGCAGCTTAGTGCTGGCCGGGACAGGGTACTACGAGCAGTACTTC	CASSLVLAGTGYYEQYF
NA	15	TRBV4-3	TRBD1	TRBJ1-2	TGCGCCAGCAGCCGGCGGACAGGGGGCGCTGATGGCTACACCTTC	CASSRRTGGADGYTF
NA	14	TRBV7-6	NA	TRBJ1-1	TGTGCCAGCAGCTTAGTCCTCAGTAACACTGAAGCTTTCTTT	CASSLVLSNTEAFF
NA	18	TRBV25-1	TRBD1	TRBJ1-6	TGTGCCAGCAGTGAATCTTTTGGGACAGAGATCTATAATTCACCCCTCCACTTT	CASSESFGTEIYNSPLHF
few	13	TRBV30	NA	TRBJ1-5	TGTGCCTGGGAGGCGGGAAGCAATCAGCCCCAGCATTTT	CAWEAGSNQPQHF
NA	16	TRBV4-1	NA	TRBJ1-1	TGCGCCAGCAGCCAAGCCCTCCCCCGCAGCGGTACTGAAGCTTTCTTT	CASSQALPRSGTEAFF
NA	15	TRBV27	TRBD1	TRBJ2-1	TGTGCCAGCAGTTCCGGGACAGGGGGTTACAATGAGCAGTTCTTC	CASSSGTGGYNEQFF
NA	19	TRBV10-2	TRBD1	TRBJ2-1	TGCGCCAGCAGCGAGAGGCTTCGTTATGAGGGGGCAAGGTACAATGAGCAGTTCTTC	CASSERLRYEGARYNEQFF
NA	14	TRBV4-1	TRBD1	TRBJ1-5	TGCGCCAGCAGCCAACGACAGGGAACGGAGCCCCAGCATTTT	CASSQRQGTEPQHF
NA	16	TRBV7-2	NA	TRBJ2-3	TGTGCCAGCAGCTTAGTCAAGGGGCTGGGCACAGATACGCAGTATTTT	CASSLVKGLGTDTQYF
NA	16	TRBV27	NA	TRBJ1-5	TGTGCCAGCAAAAGGGGGGGAGGGAGCGGCAATCAGCCCCAGCATTTT	CASKRGGGSGNQPQHF
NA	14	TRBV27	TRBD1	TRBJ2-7	TGTGCCAGCAGTTTATCTAGGACAGGGCCAGAGCAGTACTTC	CASSLSRTGPEQYF
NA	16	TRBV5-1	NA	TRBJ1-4	TGCGCCAGCAGCTTCGAGTACGCCGGAGAAGCTGGAAAACTGTTTTTT	CASSFEYAGEAGKLFF
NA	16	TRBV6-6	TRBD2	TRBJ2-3	TGTGCCAGCAGTTACTCGGCGGGAGGGGGCACAGATACGCAGTATTTT	CASSYSAGGGTDTQYF
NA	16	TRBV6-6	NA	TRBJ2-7	TGTGCCAGCAGTTACCCACCCGGGACATCGGTATACGAGCAGTACTTC	CASSYPPGTSVYEQYF
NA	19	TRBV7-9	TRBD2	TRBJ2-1	TGTGCCAGCAGCCGAACCGGGACAACTAGCGGGAGGTCCTACAATGAGCAGTTCTTC	CASSRTGTTSGRSYNEQFF
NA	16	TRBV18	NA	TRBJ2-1	TGTGCCAGCTCACCCAGAGATGGACTGCCCCCCAATGAGCAGTTCTTC	CASSPRDGLPPNEQFF